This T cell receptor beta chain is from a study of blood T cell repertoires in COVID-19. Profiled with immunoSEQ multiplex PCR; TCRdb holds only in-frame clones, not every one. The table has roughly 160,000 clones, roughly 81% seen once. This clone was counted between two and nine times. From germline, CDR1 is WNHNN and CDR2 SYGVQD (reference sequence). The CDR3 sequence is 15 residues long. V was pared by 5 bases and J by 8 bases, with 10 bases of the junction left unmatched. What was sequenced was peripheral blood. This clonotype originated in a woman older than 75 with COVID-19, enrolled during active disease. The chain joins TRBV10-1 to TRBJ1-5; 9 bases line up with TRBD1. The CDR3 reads CASSPGQGAWEPQHF. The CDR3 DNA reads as TGCGCCAGCAGTCCGGGACAGGGAGCCTGGGAGCCCCAGCATTTT.